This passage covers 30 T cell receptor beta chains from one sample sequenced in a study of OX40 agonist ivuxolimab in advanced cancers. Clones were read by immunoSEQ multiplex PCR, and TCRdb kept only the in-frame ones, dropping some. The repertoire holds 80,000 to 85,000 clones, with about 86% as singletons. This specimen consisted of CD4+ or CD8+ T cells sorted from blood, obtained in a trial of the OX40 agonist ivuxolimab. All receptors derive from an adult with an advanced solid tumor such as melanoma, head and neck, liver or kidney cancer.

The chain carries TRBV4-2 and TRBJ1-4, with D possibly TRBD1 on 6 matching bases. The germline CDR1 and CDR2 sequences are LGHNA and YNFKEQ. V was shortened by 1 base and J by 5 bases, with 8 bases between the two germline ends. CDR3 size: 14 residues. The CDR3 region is CASSQGQGNEKLFF. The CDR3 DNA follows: TGTGCCAGCAGCCAAGGCCAGGGGAATGAAAAACTGTTTTTT.

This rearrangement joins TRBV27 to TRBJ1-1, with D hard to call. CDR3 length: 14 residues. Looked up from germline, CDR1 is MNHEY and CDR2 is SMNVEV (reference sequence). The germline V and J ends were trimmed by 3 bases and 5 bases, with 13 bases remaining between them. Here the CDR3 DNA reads TGTGCCAGCAGTTTGGCGGGATCGGGAACTGAAGCTTTCTTT. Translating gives CASSLAGSGTEAFF.

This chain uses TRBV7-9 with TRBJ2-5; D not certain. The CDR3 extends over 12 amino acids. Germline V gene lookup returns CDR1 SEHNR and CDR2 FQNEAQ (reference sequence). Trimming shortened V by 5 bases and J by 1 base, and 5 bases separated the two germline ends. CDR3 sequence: CASSLRQETQYF. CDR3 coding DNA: TGTGCCAGCAGCCTACGCCAAGAGACCCAGTACTTC.

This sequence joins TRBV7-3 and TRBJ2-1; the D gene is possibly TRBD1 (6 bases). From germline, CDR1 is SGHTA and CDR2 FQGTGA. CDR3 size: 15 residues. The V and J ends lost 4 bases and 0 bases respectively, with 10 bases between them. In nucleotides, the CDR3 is TGTGCCAGCAGCTCCGGACAGAGCTCCTACAATGAGCAGTTCTTC. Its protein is CASSSGQSSYNEQFF.

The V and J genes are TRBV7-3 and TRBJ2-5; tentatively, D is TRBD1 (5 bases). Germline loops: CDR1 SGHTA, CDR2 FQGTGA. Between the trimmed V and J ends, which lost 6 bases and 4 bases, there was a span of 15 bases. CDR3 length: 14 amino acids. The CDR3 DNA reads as TGTGCCAGCAGTAAGCAGGGCAGCTCAGAGACCCAGTACTTC. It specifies CASSKQGSSETQYF.

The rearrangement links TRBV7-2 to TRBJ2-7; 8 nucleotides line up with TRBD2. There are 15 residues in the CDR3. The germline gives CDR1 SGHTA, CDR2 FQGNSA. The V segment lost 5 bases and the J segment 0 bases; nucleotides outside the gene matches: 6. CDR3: CASSLRGALSYEQYF. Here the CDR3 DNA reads TGTGCCAGCAGCCTGCGGGGGGCCCTCTCCTACGAGCAGTACTTC.

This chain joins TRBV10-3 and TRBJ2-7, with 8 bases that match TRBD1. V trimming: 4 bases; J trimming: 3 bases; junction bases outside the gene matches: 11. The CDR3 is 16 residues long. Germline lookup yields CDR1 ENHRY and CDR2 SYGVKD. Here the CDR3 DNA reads TGTGCCATCAGTGGTGTAAGGGGACAGGCATACTACGAGCAGTACTTC. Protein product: CAISGVRGQAYYEQYF.

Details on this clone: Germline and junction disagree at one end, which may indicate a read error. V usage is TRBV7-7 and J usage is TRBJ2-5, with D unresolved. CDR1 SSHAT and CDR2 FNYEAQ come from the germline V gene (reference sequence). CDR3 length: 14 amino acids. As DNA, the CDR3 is TGTGCTAGCAGCTTAAAAGGGTACCAAGAGACCCAGTACTTC. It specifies CASSLKGYQETQYF.

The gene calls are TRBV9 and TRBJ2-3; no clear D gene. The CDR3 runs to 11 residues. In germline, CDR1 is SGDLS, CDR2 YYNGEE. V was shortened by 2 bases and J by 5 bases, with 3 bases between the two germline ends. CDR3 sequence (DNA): TGTGCCAGCAGCGTCGGAGATACGCAGTATTTT. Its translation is CASSVGDTQYF.

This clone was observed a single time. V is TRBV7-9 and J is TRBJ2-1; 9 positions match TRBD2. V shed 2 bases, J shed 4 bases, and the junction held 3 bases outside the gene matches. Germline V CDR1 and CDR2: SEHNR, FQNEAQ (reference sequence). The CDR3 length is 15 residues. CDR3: CASSLTSGFYNEQFF. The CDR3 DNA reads TGTGCCAGCAGCTTAACTAGCGGGTTTTACAATGAGCAGTTCTTC.

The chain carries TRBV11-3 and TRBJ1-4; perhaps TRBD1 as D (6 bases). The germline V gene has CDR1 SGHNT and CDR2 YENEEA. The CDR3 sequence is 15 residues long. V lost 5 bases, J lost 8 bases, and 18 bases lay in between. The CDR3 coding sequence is TGTGCCAGCAGCCTCCGGAGGGGGGCGGGAGAAAAACTGTTTTTT. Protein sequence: CASSLRRGAGEKLFF.

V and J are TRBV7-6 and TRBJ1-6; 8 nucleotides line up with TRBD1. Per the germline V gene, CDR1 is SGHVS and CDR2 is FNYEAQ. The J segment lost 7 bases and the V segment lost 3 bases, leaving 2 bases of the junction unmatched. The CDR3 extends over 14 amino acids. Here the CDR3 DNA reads TGTGCCAGCAGCTTTAACAGGGGGAATTCACCCCTCCACTTT. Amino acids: CASSFNRGNSPLHF.

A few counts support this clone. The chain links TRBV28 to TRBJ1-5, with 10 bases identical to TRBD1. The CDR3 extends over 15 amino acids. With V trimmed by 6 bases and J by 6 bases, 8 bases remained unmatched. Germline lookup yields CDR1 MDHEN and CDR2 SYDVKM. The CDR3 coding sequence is TGTGCCAGCAGCCCCGGACAGGGGGAATCTCAGCCCCAGCATTTT. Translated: CASSPGQGESQPQHF.

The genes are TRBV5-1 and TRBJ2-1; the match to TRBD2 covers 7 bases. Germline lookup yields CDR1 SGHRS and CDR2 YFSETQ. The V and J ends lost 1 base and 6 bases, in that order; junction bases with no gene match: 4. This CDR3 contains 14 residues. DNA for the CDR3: TGCGCCAGCAGCTTGTGGGGAGGGCTCAATGAGCAGTTCTTC. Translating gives CASSLWGGLNEQFF. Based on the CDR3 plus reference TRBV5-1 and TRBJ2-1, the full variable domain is KAGVTQTPRYLIKTRGQQVTLSCSPISGHRSVSWYQQTPGQGLQFLFEYFSETQRNKGNFPGRFSGRQFSNSRSEMNVSTLELGDSALYLCASSLWGGLNEQFFGPGTRLTVL.

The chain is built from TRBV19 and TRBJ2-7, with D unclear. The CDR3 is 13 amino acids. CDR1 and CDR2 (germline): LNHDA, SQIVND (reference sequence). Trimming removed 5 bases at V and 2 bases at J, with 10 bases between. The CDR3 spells CASSYHSTYEQYF. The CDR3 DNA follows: TGTGCCAGTAGTTACCACAGTACCTACGAGCAGTACTTC.

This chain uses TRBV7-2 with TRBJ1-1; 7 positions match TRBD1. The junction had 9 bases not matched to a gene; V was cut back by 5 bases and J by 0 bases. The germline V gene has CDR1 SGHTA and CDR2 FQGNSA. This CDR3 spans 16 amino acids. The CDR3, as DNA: TGTGCCAGCAGCGCAGACAGGGCCCTCATGAACACTGAAGCTTTCTTT. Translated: CASSADRALMNTEAFF.

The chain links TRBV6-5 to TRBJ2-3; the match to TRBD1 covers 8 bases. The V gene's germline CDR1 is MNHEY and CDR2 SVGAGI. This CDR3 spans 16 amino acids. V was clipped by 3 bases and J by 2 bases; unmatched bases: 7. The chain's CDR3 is CASSYSGTGFTDTQYF. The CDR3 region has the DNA TGTGCCAGCAGTTATTCCGGGACAGGATTCACAGATACGCAGTATTTT.

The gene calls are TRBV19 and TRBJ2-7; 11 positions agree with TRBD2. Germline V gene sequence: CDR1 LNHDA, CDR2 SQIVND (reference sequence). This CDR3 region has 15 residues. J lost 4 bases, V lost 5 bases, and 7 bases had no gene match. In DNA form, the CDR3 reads TGTGCCAGTAGTTCCTTAGCGGGAGGGTCTTACGAGCAGTACTTC. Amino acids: CASSSLAGGSYEQYF.

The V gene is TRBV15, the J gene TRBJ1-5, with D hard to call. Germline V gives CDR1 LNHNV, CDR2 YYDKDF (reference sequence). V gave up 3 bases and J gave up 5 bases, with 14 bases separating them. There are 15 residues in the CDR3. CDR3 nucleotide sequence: TGTGCCACCAGCAGCAGAGGGCAGGTTGATCAGCCCCAGCATTTT. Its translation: CATSSRGQVDQPQHF.

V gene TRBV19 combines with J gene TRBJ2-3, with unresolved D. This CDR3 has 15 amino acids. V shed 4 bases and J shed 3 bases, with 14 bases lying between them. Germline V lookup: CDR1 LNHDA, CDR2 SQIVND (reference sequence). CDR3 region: CASSTIDKTTDTQYF. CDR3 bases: TGTGCCAGTAGTACGATAGACAAAACTACAGATACGCAGTATTTT. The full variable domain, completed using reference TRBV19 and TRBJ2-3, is DGGITQSPKYLFRKEGQNVTLSCEQNLNHDAMYWYRQDPGQGLRLIYYSQIVNDFQKGDIAEGYSVSREKKESFPLTVTSAQKNPTAFYLCASSTIDKTTDTQYFGPGTRLTVL.

CDR3 in amino acids: CASSPPSRTGMNTEAFF. CDR3 DNA sequence: TGTGCCAGCAGCCCCCCAAGTCGGACAGGGATGAACACTGAAGCTTTCTTT. The chain combines TRBV5-7 with TRBJ1-1, with 8 bases aligning to TRBD1. TRBV5-7 is reported as an ORF; its role is uncertain. The CDR3 runs 17 residues. The V gene end was trimmed by 4 bases and the J gene end by 0 bases; junction bases not matched to a gene: 11.

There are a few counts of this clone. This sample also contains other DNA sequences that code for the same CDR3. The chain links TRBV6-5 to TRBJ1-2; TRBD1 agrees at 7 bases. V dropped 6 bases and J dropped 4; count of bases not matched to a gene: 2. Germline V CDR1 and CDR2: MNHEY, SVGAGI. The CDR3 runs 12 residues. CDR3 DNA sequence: TGTGCCAGCAGCCGACAGGGCTATGGCTACACCTTC. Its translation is CASSRQGYGYTF.

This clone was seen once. The CDR3 bases are TGTGCCAGCAGCTCATCCGGGGGGGGAGAGCAGTTCTTC. Its protein is CASSSSGGGEQFF. The chain is built from TRBV7-9 and TRBJ2-1; TRBD2 matches 8 bases. Germline V gene data show CDR1 as SEHNR and CDR2 as FQNEAQ (reference sequence). With V trimmed by 4 bases and J by 10 bases, 6 bases remained unmatched. This CDR3 has 13 amino acids.

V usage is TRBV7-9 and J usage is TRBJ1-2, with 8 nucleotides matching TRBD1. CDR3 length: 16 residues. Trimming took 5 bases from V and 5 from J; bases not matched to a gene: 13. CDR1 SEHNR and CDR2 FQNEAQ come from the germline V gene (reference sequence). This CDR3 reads CASSPGQGLSWYGYTF. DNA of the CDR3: TGTGCCAGCAGCCCCGGACAGGGACTGTCGTGGTATGGCTACACCTTC. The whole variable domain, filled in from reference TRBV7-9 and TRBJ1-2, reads DTGVSQNPRHKITKRGQNVTFRCDPISEHNRLYWYRQTLGQGPEFLTYFQNEAQLEKSRLLSDRFSAERPKGSFSTLEIQRTEQGDSAMYLCASSPGQGLSWYGYTFGSGTRLTVV.

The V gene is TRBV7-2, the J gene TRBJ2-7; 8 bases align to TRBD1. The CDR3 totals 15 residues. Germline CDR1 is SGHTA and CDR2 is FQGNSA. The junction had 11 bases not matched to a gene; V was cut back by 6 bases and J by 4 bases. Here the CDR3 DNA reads TGTGCCAGCAGTTTTACCGGGACAGGTGGGTACGAGCAGTACTTC. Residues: CASSFTGTGGYEQYF. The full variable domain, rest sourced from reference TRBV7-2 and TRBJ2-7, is GAGVSQSPSNKVTEKGKDVELRCDPISGHTALYWYRQSLGQGLEFLIYFQGNSAPDKSGLPSDRFSAERTGGSVSTLTIQRTQQEDSAVYLCASSFTGTGGYEQYFGPGTRLTVT.

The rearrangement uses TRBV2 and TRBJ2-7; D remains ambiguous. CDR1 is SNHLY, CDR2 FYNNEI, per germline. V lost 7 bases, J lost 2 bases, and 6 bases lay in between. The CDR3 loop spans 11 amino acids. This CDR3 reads CASTKTYEQYF. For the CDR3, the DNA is TGTGCCAGCACTAAGACCTACGAGCAGTACTTC. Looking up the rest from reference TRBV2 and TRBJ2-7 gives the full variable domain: EPEVTQTPSHQVTQMGQEVILRCVPISNHLYFYWYRQILGQKVEFLVSFYNNEISEKSEIFDDQFSVERPDGSNFTLKIRSTKLEDSAMYFCASTKTYEQYFGPGTRLTVT.

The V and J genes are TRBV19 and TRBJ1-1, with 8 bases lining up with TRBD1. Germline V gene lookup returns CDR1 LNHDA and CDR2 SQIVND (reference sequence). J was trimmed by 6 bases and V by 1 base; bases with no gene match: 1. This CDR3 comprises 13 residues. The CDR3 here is CASSIAGGAEAFF. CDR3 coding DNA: TGTGCCAGTAGTATAGCAGGGGGCGCTGAAGCTTTCTTT.

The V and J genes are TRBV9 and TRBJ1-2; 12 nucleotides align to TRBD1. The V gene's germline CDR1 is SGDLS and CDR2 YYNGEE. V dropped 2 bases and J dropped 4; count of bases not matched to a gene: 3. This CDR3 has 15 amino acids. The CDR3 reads CASSVGTGGIYGYTF. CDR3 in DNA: TGTGCCAGCAGCGTTGGGACAGGGGGCATCTATGGCTACACCTTC.

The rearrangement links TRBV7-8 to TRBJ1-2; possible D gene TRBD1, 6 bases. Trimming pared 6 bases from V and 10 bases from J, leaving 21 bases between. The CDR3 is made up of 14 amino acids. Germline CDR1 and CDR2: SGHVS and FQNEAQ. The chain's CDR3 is CASSHPQGQGFYTF. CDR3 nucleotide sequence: TGTGCCAGCAGTCATCCCCAAGGGCAGGGGTTCTACACCTTC.

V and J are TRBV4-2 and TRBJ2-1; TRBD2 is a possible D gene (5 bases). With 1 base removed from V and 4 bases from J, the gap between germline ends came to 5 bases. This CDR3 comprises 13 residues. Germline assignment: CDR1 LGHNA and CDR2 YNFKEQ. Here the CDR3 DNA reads TGTGCCAGCAGCCAAGGGACTTACAATGAGCAGTTCTTC. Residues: CASSQGTYNEQFF.